What follows describes a single T cell receptor (beta chain). TCRdb reprocessed the RT-PCR reads with MiXCR, giving one entry per CDR3 protein. The sample carries 410,000 or so distinct CDR3 sequences, around 15% recorded once. The CDR3 contains 14 residues. V was pared by 5 bases and J by 3 bases, with 13 bases between. Germline V lookup: CDR1 MNHEY, CDR2 SMNVEV (reference sequence). The sample comes from a study of patients and donors after allogeneic stem cell transplantation. The rearrangement uses TRBV27 and TRBJ1-2; tentative D call: TRBD1 (6 bases). The sequence was collected from a human donor who was either an allogeneic HSCT recipient or a stem cell or donor lymphocyte infusion donor (not recorded which). It is not recorded whose cells these are; they may come from a transplant donor. What was sequenced was blood, either unsorted or a sorted T cell fraction (not recorded which). The CDR3 loop is CASSNGGGHYGYTF. The CDR3 bases are TGTGCCAGCAGTAACGGGGGGGGGCACTATGGCTACACCTTC.